This TCR beta chain was captured in a study of blood T cell repertoires in COVID-19. Study background: Sites across the United States, Italy and Spain contributed samples from acute and convalescent COVID-19.

J was trimmed by 6 bases and V by 6 bases; bases with no gene match: 8. This CDR3 contains 15 residues. Germline loops: CDR1 MNHEY, CDR2 SVGAGI. Clones were read by immunoSEQ multiplex PCR, and TCRdb kept only the in-frame ones, dropping some. The table includes about 100,000 clones, 80% detected once. The sequence came from a man between 65 and 79 years old with active or convalescent COVID-19. The chain uses TRBV6-5 and TRBJ1-6; TRBD1 aligns across 7 bases. The source material was peripheral blood. In DNA form, the CDR3 reads TGTGCCAGCAGCCCCGGAGGGGGCGGTAATTCACCCCTCCACTTT. Residues: CASSPGGGGNSPLHF.